These 17 T cell receptor beta chains were sequenced from one sample in a study of monozygotic twins with inflammatory bowel disease. Following a re-call of the 5' RACE reads, TCRdb has one entry per CDR3 protein and lacks DNA. The table gives over 90,000 distinct CDR3 sequences; the top ten clones make up less than 2% of it. The sample was blood. The receptors come from a human donor with ulcerative colitis or Crohn's disease, or a healthy co-twin of an affected twin (not recorded which).

The J gene is TRBJ2-2, the V gene TRBV7-8; TCRdb proposes TRBD1, but this gene call is untestable without DNA. Germline V lookup: CDR1 SGHVS, CDR2 FQNEAQ. The length of the CDR3 is 18 residues. Here the CDR3 reads CASSLDGLVQGNTGELFF.

The CDR3 is CAIRGTGPGSYEQYF. This chain uses TRBV10-3 with TRBJ2-7; TCRdb picks TRBD1, but there is no DNA to check that call. The CDR3 is made up of 15 amino acids. Germline V lookup: CDR1 ENHRY, CDR2 SYGVKD.

The CDR3 sequence is CSAEGTYEQYF. The rearrangement links TRBV29-1 to TRBJ2-7. The CDR3 has 11 residues. Germline V lookup: CDR1 SQVTM, CDR2 ANQGSEA.

This CDR3 is CASSKPPRTANLNTEAFF. This chain links TRBV19 with TRBJ1-1; the D gene TCRdb calls, TRBD1, cannot be checked with no DNA. The CDR3 extends over 18 amino acids. The germline V gene has CDR1 LNHDA and CDR2 SQIVND (reference sequence). Full variable domain (outside the CDR3, taken from reference TRBV19 and TRBJ1-1): DGGITQSPKYLFRKEGQNVTLSCEQNLNHDAMYWYRQDPGQGLRLIYYSQIVNDFQKGDIAEGYSVSREKKESFPLTVTSAQKNPTAFYLCASSKPPRTANLNTEAFFGQGTRLTVV.

The rearrangement uses TRBV7-2 and TRBJ1-3. The germline gives CDR1 SGHTA, CDR2 FQGNSA. The CDR3 has 15 residues. The CDR3 here is CASSIQVSSGNTIYF.

The V call is TRBV7-2, the J call TRBJ2-5; TCRdb's D call, TRBD2, is unchecked because there is no DNA. The CDR3 is 14 residues long. Per germline, CDR1 SGHTA and CDR2 FQGNSA. The chain's CDR3 is CASSLGTRGETQYF.

The rearrangement joins TRBV20-1 to TRBJ2-7. The CDR3 loop spans 15 amino acids. Germline-derived CDR1 and CDR2 are DFQATT and SNEGSKA (reference sequence). This CDR3 is CSARETSLRDYEQYF.

CDR3 region: CATSEVGGGQPQHF. V usage is TRBV24-1 and J usage is TRBJ1-5; the D call of TRBD1 rests on TCRdb alone, since no DNA is present to check it. CDR1 is KGHDR, CDR2 SFDVKD, per germline. The CDR3 runs to 14 residues.

The genes are TRBV7-2 and TRBJ1-1; without DNA, the TCRdb call of TRBD1 cannot be checked. Germline CDR1 is SGHTA and CDR2 is FQGNSA. The CDR3 sequence is 14 residues long. CDR3 sequence: CASHDSWRSTEAFF. Supplemented by reference TRBV7-2 and TRBJ1-1, the full variable domain reads GAGVSQSPSNKVTEKGKDVELRCDPISGHTALYWYRQSLGQGLEFLIYFQGNSAPDKSGLPSDRFSAERTGGSVSTLTIQRTQQEDSAVYLCASHDSWRSTEAFFGQGTRLTVV.

The chain has TRBV12-3 or TRBV12-4 and TRBJ1-5; TCRdb names TRBD1, which stays unverified in the absence of DNA. The CDR3 is made up of 17 amino acids. The CDR3 sequence: CASSPSVPGVSNQPQHF.

The chain employs TRBV7-2 and TRBJ1-5. Germline V gene data show CDR1 as SGHTA and CDR2 as FQGNSA. The CDR3 totals 13 residues. The CDR3 loop reads CASSRATNQPQHF.

The chain combines TRBV12-3 or TRBV12-4 with TRBJ2-3; TCRdb's D call of TRBD1 is untestable without DNA. The CDR3 runs 14 residues. CDR3 in amino acids: CASTLDMLTDTQYF.

The rearrangement uses TRBV12-3 or TRBV12-4 and TRBJ1-6. This CDR3 spans 14 amino acids. The CDR3 protein is CASSQRSYNSPLHF.

The CDR3 region is CASSQDGHQPQHF. V gene TRBV14 combines with J gene TRBJ1-5. Germline V gene sequence: CDR1 SGHDN, CDR2 FVKESK. The CDR3 covers 13 residues.

The chain links TRBV12-3 or TRBV12-4 to TRBJ1-1; TCRdb outputs TRBD1, but without DNA this stays unchecked. The CDR3 runs to 13 residues. CDR3 in amino acids: CASSLSRETEAFF.

V usage is TRBV7-2 and J usage is TRBJ1-4. The CDR3 is 14 amino acids. The germline CDR1 and CDR2 sequences are SGHTA and FQGNSA. The CDR3 loop reads CASSLAGHGEKLFF. Full variable domain (missing parts from reference TRBV7-2 and TRBJ1-4): GAGVSQSPSNKVTEKGKDVELRCDPISGHTALYWYRQSLGQGLEFLIYFQGNSAPDKSGLPSDRFSAERTGGSVSTLTIQRTQQEDSAVYLCASSLAGHGEKLFFGSGTQLSVL.

The gene calls are TRBV7-2 and TRBJ2-7; the D call of TRBD1 rests on TCRdb alone, since no DNA is present to check it. The CDR3 runs to 17 residues. Germline V CDR1 and CDR2: SGHTA, FQGNSA. The CDR3 loop is CASSLERPWASSYEQYF.